The rows below give T cell receptor beta chains drawn from one sample of a study of cytomegalovirus exposure and HLA in healthy donors. Libraries were prepared by immunoSEQ multiplex PCR; TCRdb keeps only in-frame clonotypes and omits some of them. The sample yields about 150,000 clones, more than 60% seen once. The material sequenced was PBMCs. All receptors come from a woman in her 30s in good health and CMV-seronegative. CDR3s include the opening cysteine and the closing phenylalanine or tryptophan. Each record gives: clone size, D gene, J gene, V gene, CDR3 protein, CDR3 DNA. The D gene is left open where the match is weak. A clone size is listed for some rows: how often the clone was seen (once, few, many), or a class if it is expanded.

clone size: -; D gene: TRBD1; J gene: TRBJ2-5; V gene: TRBV5-4; CDR3 protein: CASAKTGQGYQETQYF; CDR3 DNA: TGTGCCAGCGCAAAAACGGGACAGGGGTACCAAGAGACCCAGTACTTC
clone size: -; D gene: -; J gene: TRBJ1-1; V gene: TRBV30; CDR3 protein: CAWMTGFNTEAFF; CDR3 DNA: TGTGCCTGGATGACAGGCTTCAACACTGAAGCTTTCTTT
clone size: -; D gene: TRBD1; J gene: TRBJ1-2; V gene: TRBV2; CDR3 protein: CASSRQGALNYGYTF; CDR3 DNA: TGTGCCAGCAGTCGACAGGGGGCCCTTAACTATGGCTACACCTTC
clone size: -; D gene: -; J gene: TRBJ2-5; V gene: TRBV28; CDR3 protein: CASSSTLGEVQYF; CDR3 DNA: TGTGCCAGCTCTTCTACCCTCGGGGAAGTCCAGTACTTC
clone size: -; D gene: -; J gene: TRBJ2-7; V gene: TRBV30; CDR3 protein: CAWSVGGGSYEQYF; CDR3 DNA: TGTGCCTGGAGTGTAGGGGGGGGCTCCTACGAGCAGTACTTC
clone size: -; D gene: -; J gene: TRBJ2-5; V gene: TRBV2; CDR3 protein: CAIPDRETQYF; CDR3 DNA: TGTGCCATCCCAGATCGAGAGACCCAGTACTTC
clone size: few; D gene: -; J gene: TRBJ2-6; V gene: TRBV2; CDR3 protein: CASSETLGSRSGANVLTF; CDR3 DNA: TGTGCCAGCAGCGAAACACTTGGGAGTAGGTCTGGGGCCAACGTCCTGACTTTC
clone size: -; D gene: -; J gene: TRBJ1-4; V gene: TRBV7-2; CDR3 protein: CASSSSPNREKLFF; CDR3 DNA: TGTGCCAGCAGCTCGTCCCCTAACAGGGAAAAACTGTTTTTT
clone size: once; D gene: -; J gene: TRBJ1-2; V gene: TRBV11-2; CDR3 protein: CASSLSRGMGGGYTF; CDR3 DNA: TGTGCCAGCAGCTTATCACGAGGGATGGGCGGGGGCTACACCTTC
clone size: -; D gene: TRBD2; J gene: TRBJ2-5; V gene: TRBV7-6; CDR3 protein: CASSSSGGLWETQYF; CDR3 DNA: TGTGCCAGCAGCTCTAGCGGGGGCCTCTGGGAGACCCAGTACTTC
clone size: -; D gene: -; J gene: TRBJ2-2; V gene: TRBV9; CDR3 protein: CASSPRGTPVGVTGELFF; CDR3 DNA: TGTGCCAGCAGCCCCAGGGGTACCCCGGTCGGTGTCACCGGGGAGCTGTTTTTT
clone size: -; D gene: TRBD2; J gene: TRBJ2-1; V gene: TRBV9; CDR3 protein: CASGPRASGGRSYNEQFF; CDR3 DNA: TGTGCCAGCGGCCCCCGGGCTAGCGGGGGGCGCTCCTACAATGAGCAGTTCTTC
clone size: -; D gene: -; J gene: TRBJ1-5; V gene: TRBV29-1; CDR3 protein: CSVTPAGDGQPQHF; CDR3 DNA: TGCAGCGTTACTCCCGCAGGGGACGGGCAGCCCCAGCATTTT